This T cell receptor beta chain was sequenced in a study of T cell responses to AZD1222 COVID-19 vaccine. Whole-study findings and limits: A rise in Spike-specific TCR breadth and depth followed two AZD1222 doses. Donors were chiefly white British, with a greater number of females, and clonal diversity was perhaps underestimated. Dominant CD4 TCR responses targeted spike regions 160-218 and 743-854.

Trimming left V 6 bases short and J 6 bases short, with 11 bases between. The CDR3 contains 12 residues. The data were produced by immunoSEQ multiplex PCR, yet TCRdb's version contains in-frame clones alone and is incomplete. The repertoire consists of tens of thousands of clones, with 90% to 95% occurring once and the leading ten covering roughly 3.1%. Worth noting for this clone: Its matching antigen is unknown.

This clonotype was sampled from an adult who received the AZD1222 COVID-19 vaccine. Sequences were derived from peripheral blood, sampled 28 days after the second AZD1222 dose. The chain recombines TRBV12-3 or TRBV12-4 with TRBJ1-2; D is unresolved. The CDR3 coding sequence is TGTGCCAGCAGCCCGGCCGCAAATGGCTACACCTTC. Residues: CASSPAANGYTF.